The 19 T cell receptor beta chains reported below all come from one sample, sequenced in a study of blood T cell repertoires in COVID-19. The repertoire was sequenced with immunoSEQ multiplex PCR; TCRdb's copy has only in-frame clones and lacks some. The sample includes some 75,000 clones, about 85% of them seen just once. Sequenced: peripheral blood. These receptors were obtained from a man aged 50 or older with COVID-19, enrolled during active disease.

This chain connects TRBV7-9 to TRBJ1-2; D is undetermined. Trimming pared 1 base from V and 3 bases from J, leaving 6 bases between. The CDR3 extends over 13 amino acids. Germline CDR1 reads SEHNR; CDR2 reads FQNEAQ (reference sequence). The CDR3 protein is CASSLGRDYGYTF. The CDR3 coding sequence is TGTGCCAGCAGCTTAGGTCGGGACTATGGCTACACCTTC.

This chain connects TRBV3-1 (or the pseudogene TRBV3-2) to TRBJ2-5; the D gene is possibly TRBD1 (5 bases). This CDR3 contains 16 residues. With 2 bases removed from V and 1 base from J, the gap between germline ends came to 14 bases. Germline V lookup: CDR1 LGHDT, CDR2 YNNKEL (reference sequence). The CDR3 sequence: CASSQLSGQFQETQYF. The CDR3 DNA follows: TGTGCCAGCAGCCAATTATCTGGACAATTCCAAGAGACCCAGTACTTC.

There are a few counts of this clone. The chain joins TRBV27 to TRBJ1-3; D unclear. The V and J ends lost 5 bases and 8 bases respectively, with 13 bases between them. CDR3 length: 13 amino acids. The V gene's germline CDR1 is MNHEY and CDR2 SMNVEV (reference sequence). The CDR3 DNA reads TGTGCCAGCAGTCCCGGACTTTGGGACACCATATATTTT. Translation: CASSPGLWDTIYF.

The rearrangement uses TRBV3-1 (or the pseudogene TRBV3-2) and TRBJ2-2; 10 bases map to TRBD2. The V gene end was trimmed by 1 base and the J gene end by 0 bases; junction bases not matched to a gene: 11. Germline CDR1 and CDR2: LGHDT and YNNKEL (reference sequence). CDR3 length equals 20 residues. The CDR3 sequence is CASSQGTSGNKFANTGELFF. DNA for the CDR3: TGTGCCAGCAGCCAAGGGACTAGCGGAAATAAGTTCGCGAACACCGGGGAGCTGTTTTTT.

The J gene is TRBJ2-7, the V gene TRBV6-5; maybe TRBD2 (5 bases). Germline V CDR1 and CDR2: MNHEY, SVGAGI. CDR3 length: 15 amino acids. Trimming took off 6 bases at V and 5 bases at J, with 20 bases between the two ends. Written as DNA, the CDR3 is TGTGCCAGCAGCCAGGAGGAGGAAGGAAGTGACGAGCAGTACTTC. Its protein is CASSQEEEGSDEQYF.

This clone was observed a few times. The chain links TRBV2 to TRBJ2-3, with D uncertain. The V and J ends lost 4 bases and 7 bases respectively, with 9 bases between them. The CDR3 totals 12 residues. From germline, CDR1 is SNHLY and CDR2 FYNNEI. CDR3 DNA sequence: TGTGCCAGCAGTGTGCCAGGAAATACGCAGTATTTT. Translating it yields CASSVPGNTQYF.

The V call is TRBV6-4, the J call TRBJ1-4; unclear D gene. The V gene lost 2 bases and the J gene lost 8 bases, with 24 bases spanning the gap. This CDR3 contains 18 residues. The germline V gene has CDR1 MRHNA and CDR2 SNTAGT. The CDR3 DNA reads as TGTGCCAGCAGTGACACCGCCCTCTTCTCCGGGGAGGGCGAAAAACTGTTTTTT. This gives the protein CASSDTALFSGEGEKLFF.

V is TRBV30 and J is TRBJ1-4; D might be TRBD1 (5 bases). Germline-derived CDR1 and CDR2 are GTSNPN and SVGIG (reference sequence). This CDR3 has 15 residues. V shed 3 bases and J shed 0 bases, with 11 bases lying between them. CDR3 loop: CAWSDSPATNEKLFF. The CDR3 DNA reads TGTGCCTGGAGCGACAGTCCCGCAACTAATGAAAAACTGTTTTTT.

V usage is TRBV5-1 and J usage is TRBJ2-7, with TRBD1 matching 10 bases. The CDR3 loop spans 14 amino acids. Trimming cost V 2 bases and J 9 bases; bases outside gene matches: 8. Germline V gives CDR1 SGHRS, CDR2 YFSETQ. The DNA for the CDR3 is TGCGCCAGCAGCTTCACGGGACAGGGGTTAGTGCAGTACTTC. It codes for CASSFTGQGLVQYF.

The chain has TRBV5-4 and TRBJ1-6; tentative D call: TRBD1 (6 bases). CDR1 and CDR2 from the germline V gene are SGHNT and YYREEE (reference sequence). V lost 1 base and J 0 bases, leaving 17 bases between the germline ends. The CDR3 sequence is 19 residues long. In DNA form, the CDR3 reads TGTGCCAGCAGCTTGTTGACAGGACTCACGAGCTCCTATAATTCACCCCTCCACTTT. This translates into CASSLLTGLTSSYNSPLHF.

This clone was recorded once. The chain couples TRBV6-5 to TRBJ2-1, with D possibly being TRBD1 (5 bases). The CDR3 is made up of 15 amino acids. Germline V gene data show CDR1 as MNHEY and CDR2 as SVGAGI. V gave up 0 bases and J gave up 9 bases, with 15 bases separating them. The CDR3 loop reads CASSYSRPDKAEQFF. The CDR3 DNA sequence: TGTGCCAGCAGTTACTCCCGGCCGGACAAGGCTGAGCAGTTCTTC.

The chain is built from TRBV6-5 and TRBJ2-7, with 10 bases that match TRBD1. CDR3 size: 15 residues. The junction had 7 bases not matched to a gene; V was cut back by 6 bases and J by 2 bases. Germline CDR1 reads MNHEY; CDR2 reads SVGAGI. The CDR3 sequence is CASRKQGQGAYEQYF. DNA for the CDR3: TGTGCCAGCAGAAAACAAGGACAGGGGGCCTACGAGCAGTACTTC.

This clone was seen a handful of times. The rearrangement uses TRBV15 and TRBJ1-4; D not certain. Germline V gene data show CDR1 as LNHNV and CDR2 as YYDKDF (reference sequence). With 1 base removed from V and 4 bases from J, the gap between germline ends came to 4 bases. The CDR3 sequence is 13 residues long. CDR3 in amino acids: CATSRVYNEKLFF. The DNA of the CDR3 is TGTGCCACCAGCAGAGTTTATAATGAAAAACTGTTTTTT.

The rearrangement joins TRBV11-3 to TRBJ2-3; 13 bases align to TRBD2. The CDR3 runs to 17 residues. Unmatched junction bases numbered 8, after V lost 5 bases and J lost 3 bases. Germline V gene sequence: CDR1 SGHNT, CDR2 YENEEA. The CDR3 loop is CASSRRTSGSRTDTQYF. The CDR3 nucleotides are TGTGCCAGCAGCCGGAGGACTAGCGGGAGTAGGACAGATACGCAGTATTTT.

This chain joins TRBV2 and TRBJ2-7; 12 bases map to TRBD2. The CDR3 runs 15 residues. The trim removed 9 bases at V and 2 bases at J, leaving 8 bases unmatched. Germline lookup yields CDR1 SNHLY and CDR2 FYNNEI. Written as DNA, the CDR3 is TGTGCCAGGACCGGGACTAGCGGGCCACCCTACGAGCAGTACTTC. Its protein product is CARTGTSGPPYEQYF.

The gene calls are TRBV5-1 and TRBJ2-3, with TRBD1 matching over 11 bases. The junction had 5 bases not matched to a gene; V was cut back by 4 bases and J by 7 bases. The CDR3 is 14 amino acids. CDR1 is SGHRS and CDR2 is YFSETQ in the germline V gene. CDR3 coding DNA: TGCGCCAGCAGCAGGGACAGGGGGGCAAATACGCAGTATTTT. Translated: CASSRDRGANTQYF.

The chain links TRBV5-5 to TRBJ2-1; TRBD1 matches at 7 bases. This CDR3 is 15 amino acids long. Per germline, CDR1 SGHKS and CDR2 YYEKEE (reference sequence). V trimming: 4 bases; J trimming: 1 base; junction bases outside the gene matches: 5. DNA for the CDR3: TGTGCCAGCAGCCTAAACAGGGGTTCCTACAATGAGCAGTTCTTC. This codes for CASSLNRGSYNEQFF.

The V call is TRBV13, the J call TRBJ1-1, with D possibly matching TRBD1 (5 bases). This CDR3 has 15 amino acids. The germline CDR1 and CDR2 sequences are PRHDT and FYEKMQ (reference sequence). Between the trimmed V and J ends, which lost 2 bases and 1 base, there was a span of 11 bases. CDR3 DNA: TGTGCCAGCAGCTTAAGGGACTTTCAGAACACTGAAGCTTTCTTT. This sequence encodes CASSLRDFQNTEAFF.

The rearrangement joins TRBV5-1 to TRBJ2-7; 10 bases are a match to TRBD1. This CDR3 has 15 amino acids. J was trimmed by 2 bases and V by 3 bases; bases with no gene match: 5. Germline CDR1 and CDR2: SGHRS and YFSETQ. CDR3 residues: CASSSRDRGTYEQYF. The DNA of the CDR3 is TGCGCCAGCAGCTCCCGGGACAGGGGTACCTACGAGCAGTACTTC.